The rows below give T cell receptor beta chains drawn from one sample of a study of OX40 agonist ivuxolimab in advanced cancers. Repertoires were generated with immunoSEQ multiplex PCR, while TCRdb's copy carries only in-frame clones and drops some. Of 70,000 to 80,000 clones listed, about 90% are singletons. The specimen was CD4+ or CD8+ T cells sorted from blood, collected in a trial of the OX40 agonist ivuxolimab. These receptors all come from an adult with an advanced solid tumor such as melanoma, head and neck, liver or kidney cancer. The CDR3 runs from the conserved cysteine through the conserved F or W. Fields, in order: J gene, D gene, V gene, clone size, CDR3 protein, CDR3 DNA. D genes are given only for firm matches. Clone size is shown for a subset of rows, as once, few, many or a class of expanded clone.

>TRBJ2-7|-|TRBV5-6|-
CASSLHRTTISTYEQYF
TGTGCCAGCAGCTTGCACAGGACTACTATTTCTACCTACGAGCAGTACTTC
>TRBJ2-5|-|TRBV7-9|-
CASEGQTLQETQYF
TGTGCCAGCGAAGGACAGACGCTTCAAGAGACCCAGTACTTC
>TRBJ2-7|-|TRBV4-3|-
CASSRRDTRTYEQYF
TGCGCCAGCAGCCGGAGGGACACCCGCACCTACGAGCAGTACTTC
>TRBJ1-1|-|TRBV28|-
CASTFGAQGTEAFF
TGTGCCAGCACTTTTGGGGCGCAGGGCACTGAAGCTTTCTTT
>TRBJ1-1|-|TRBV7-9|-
CASSLPDDGNTEAFF
TGTGCCAGCAGCCTCCCCGATGACGGGAACACTGAAGCTTTCTTT
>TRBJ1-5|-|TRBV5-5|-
CASSDTTGTTNQPQHF
TGTGCCAGCAGCGATACGACCGGGACAACTAATCAGCCCCAGCATTTT
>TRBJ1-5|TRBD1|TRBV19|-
CASSIADRGNQPQHF
TGTGCCAGTAGTATAGCGGACAGGGGGAATCAGCCCCAGCATTTT
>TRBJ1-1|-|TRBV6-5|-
CASSYGGTLTEAFF
TGTGCCAGCAGTTACGGGGGGACACTGACTGAAGCTTTCTTT
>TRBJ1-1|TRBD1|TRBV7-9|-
CASSLVRGRNTEAFF
TGTGCCAGCAGCTTAGTCAGGGGGAGGAACACTGAAGCTTTCTTT
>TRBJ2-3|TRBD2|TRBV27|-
CASRGLAADTQYF
TGTGCCAGCAGGGGACTAGCGGCAGATACGCAGTATTTT
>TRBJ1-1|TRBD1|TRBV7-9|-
CASSLARQGEAFF
TGTGCCAGCAGCTTAGCGCGACAGGGCGAAGCTTTCTTT
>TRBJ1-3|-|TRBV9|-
CASSSISGNTIYF
TGTGCCAGCAGCTCAATTTCCGGAAACACCATATATTTT
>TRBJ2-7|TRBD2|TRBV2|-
CASSDPSGTSYEQYF
TGTGCCAGCAGTGACCCTAGCGGGACATCCTACGAGCAGTACTTC
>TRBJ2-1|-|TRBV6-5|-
CASSSRRSYNEQFF
TGTGCCAGCAGCTCCCGACGGTCCTACAATGAGCAGTTCTTC
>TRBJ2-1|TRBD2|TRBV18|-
CASSRRTSASGSSYNEQFF
TGTGCCAGCTCACGACGGACTTCGGCTAGCGGGAGCTCCTACAATGAGCAGTTCTTC
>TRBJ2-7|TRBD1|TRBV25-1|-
CASSGDRGYEQYF
TGTGCCAGCAGTGGGGACAGGGGTTACGAGCAGTACTTC
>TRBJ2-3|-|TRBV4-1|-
CASSPLGDTQYF
TGCGCCAGCAGCCCCCTGGGAGATACGCAGTATTTT
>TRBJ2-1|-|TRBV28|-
CASRLMNEQFF
TGTGCCAGCAGACTAATGAATGAGCAGTTCTTC
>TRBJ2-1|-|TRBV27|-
CASSLGNEQFF
TGTGCCAGCAGTTTGGGCAATGAGCAGTTCTTC
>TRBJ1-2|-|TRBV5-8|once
CASSWDNQDGYTF
TGTGCCAGCAGTTGGGACAATCAAGATGGCTACACCTTC
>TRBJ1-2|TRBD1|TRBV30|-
CAFRGGYTF
TGTGCCTTCAGGGGGGGCTACACCTTC
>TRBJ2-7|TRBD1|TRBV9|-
CASSVASGGANEQYF
TGTGCCAGCAGCGTAGCCTCAGGGGGCGCGAACGAGCAGTACTTC
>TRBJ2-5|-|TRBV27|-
CASSFIGGTQYF
TGTGCCAGCAGTTTCATAGGTGGGACCCAGTACTTC
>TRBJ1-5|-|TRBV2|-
CASSLGGASNQPQHF
TGTGCCAGCAGCCTAGGAGGGGCGAGCAATCAGCCCCAGCATTTT
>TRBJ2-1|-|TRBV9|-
CASSVGWGSYNEQFF
TGTGCCAGCAGCGTAGGGTGGGGTTCCTACAATGAGCAGTTCTTC
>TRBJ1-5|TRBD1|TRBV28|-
CASRRRQGSNQPQHF
TGTGCCAGCAGGCGCAGACAGGGAAGCAATCAGCCCCAGCATTTT
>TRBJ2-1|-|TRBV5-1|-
CASSLANTYNEQFF
TGCGCCAGCAGCTTGGCTAATACGTACAATGAGCAGTTCTTC
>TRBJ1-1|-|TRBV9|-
CASSVGGDTEAFF
TGTGCCAGCAGCGTAGGCGGGGACACTGAAGCTTTCTTT
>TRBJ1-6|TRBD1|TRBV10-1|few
CASKQGNRADSPLHF
TGCGCCAGCAAACAGGGGAACCGAGCAGATTCACCCCTCCACTTT
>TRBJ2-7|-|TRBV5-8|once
CASSWTEPYEQYF
TGTGCCAGCAGCTGGACCGAGCCCTACGAGCAGTACTTC
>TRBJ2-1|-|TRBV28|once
CASSPSSDEQFF
TGTGCCAGCAGTCCTTCATCGGATGAGCAGTTCTTC
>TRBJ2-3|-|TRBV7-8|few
CASSPQGGRTDTQYF
TGTGCCAGCAGCCCCCAGGGGGGGCGGACAGATACGCAGTATTTT
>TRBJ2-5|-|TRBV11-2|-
CASSLVDSQETQYF
TGTGCCAGCAGCTTAGTTGACAGTCAAGAGACCCAGTACTTC
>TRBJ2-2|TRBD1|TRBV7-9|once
CASSLGQGANTGELFF
TGTGCCAGCAGCCTGGGACAGGGGGCGAACACCGGGGAGCTGTTTTTT
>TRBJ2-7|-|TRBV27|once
CASSLGVGSYEQYF
TGTGCCAGCAGTTTAGGGGTCGGCTCCTACGAGCAGTACTTC
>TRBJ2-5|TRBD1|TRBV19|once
CASSSGQGAQETQYF
TGTGCCAGTAGTTCGGGACAGGGGGCTCAAGAGACCCAGTACTTC
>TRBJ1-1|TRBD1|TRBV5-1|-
CASSPSPGTALNTEAFF
TGCGCCAGCAGCCCCAGTCCCGGGACAGCTTTGAACACTGAAGCTTTCTTT
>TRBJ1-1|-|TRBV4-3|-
CASSFNGPQGIFEAFF
TGCGCCAGCAGCTTCAATGGTCCCCAGGGGATTTTTGAAGCTTTCTTT
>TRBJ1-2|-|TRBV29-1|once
CSVEERGRDGYTF
TGCAGCGTTGAAGAAAGGGGGAGGGATGGCTACACCTTC
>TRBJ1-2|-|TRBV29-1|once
CSVLRPDYGYTF
TGCAGCGTTTTAAGACCAGACTATGGCTACACCTTC
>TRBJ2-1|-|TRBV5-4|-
CASSLSGTENEQFF
TGTGCCAGCAGCTTGTCCGGGACTGAGAATGAGCAGTTCTTC
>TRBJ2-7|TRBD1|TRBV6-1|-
CASSESGQTYEQYF
TGTGCCAGCAGTGAATCGGGACAGACGTACGAGCAGTACTTC
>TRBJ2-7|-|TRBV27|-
CASSLSVQGYEQYF
TGTGCCAGCAGTTTATCTGTACAGGGCTACGAGCAGTACTTC
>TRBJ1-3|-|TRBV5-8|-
CASSVDSHSGNTIYF
TGTGCCAGCAGCGTGGACAGCCACTCTGGAAACACCATATATTTT
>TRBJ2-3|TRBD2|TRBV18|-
CASSPGPQREYTQYF
TGTGCCAGCTCACCCGGGCCCCAGCGGGAGTATACGCAGTATTTT